The next 27 T cell receptor beta chains were all read from a single sample in a study of a mutant IDH1 vaccine in newly diagnosed glioma. The method was immunoSEQ multiplex PCR; TCRdb's version includes in-frame clones alone and lacks a portion of them. Of tens of thousands of clones in the sample, 83% are singletons; the top ten hold 7.4%. Documented time point: baseline, week 1 (first vaccination visit). Treatment indicated: pre-vaccination baseline after standard-of-care therapy. The sample consisted of PBMCs, taken from a glioma patient treated with radiotherapy, temozolomide or both. These receptors were obtained from a woman in her 50s with glioma.

The chain uses TRBV6-6 and TRBJ2-7, with 9 bases lining up with TRBD1. J was trimmed by 5 bases and V by 3 bases; bases with no gene match: 8. The length of the CDR3 is 15 residues. Germline lookup yields CDR1 MNHNY and CDR2 SVGAGI (reference sequence). CDR3 sequence: CASSYFSGQGNEQYF. The CDR3 DNA is TGTGCCAGCAGTTATTTTTCGGGACAGGGTAACGAGCAGTACTTC.

The chain uses TRBV18 and TRBJ1-4, with no clear D. The V end was cut by 4 bases, the J end by 0 bases, with 9 bases between. Looked up from germline, CDR1 is KGHSH and CDR2 is LQKENI. The CDR3 covers 15 residues. The CDR3 reads CASSHEPTTNEKLFF. The CDR3 region has the DNA TGTGCCAGCTCACACGAACCAACAACTAATGAAAAACTGTTTTTT.

V is TRBV19 and J is TRBJ1-4, with 9 bases that match TRBD1. Per germline, CDR1 LNHDA and CDR2 SQIVND (reference sequence). Trimming cost V 5 bases and J 8 bases; bases outside gene matches: 12. The CDR3 is 16 amino acids. CDR3 in DNA: TGTGCCAGTAGTCCTGATCCACAGGGGGCAAGGGAAAAACTGTTTTTT. Protein product: CASSPDPQGAREKLFF.

The chain employs TRBV28 and TRBJ1-5; 8 nucleotides align to TRBD1. The CDR3 is 19 residues long. The V segment lost 3 bases and the J segment 7 bases; nucleotides outside the gene matches: 20. The germline V gene encodes CDR1 MDHEN and CDR2 SYDVKM. The CDR3 loop reads CASSFRYLGDRRTGQPQHF. As DNA, the CDR3 is TGTGCCAGCAGTTTTAGGTACTTGGGGGACAGGCGAACTGGGCAGCCCCAGCATTTT. The variable domain in full, with the rest retrieved from reference TRBV28 and TRBJ1-5, is DVKVTQSSRYLVKRTGEKVFLECVQDMDHENMFWYRQDPGLGLRLIYFSYDVKMKEKGDIPEGYSVSREKKERFSLILESASTNQTSMYLCASSFRYLGDRRTGQPQHFGDGTRLSIL.

The chain uses TRBV6-1 and TRBJ1-6, with D uncertain. The CDR3 spans 14 residues. Trimming removed 5 bases from V and 8 bases from J, with 13 bases in between. Germline lookup yields CDR1 MNHNS and CDR2 SASEGT. Written as DNA, the CDR3 is TGTGCCAGCAGTACCGGACGTATGGATTCACCCCTCCACTTT. It translates to CASSTGRMDSPLHF.

This chain links TRBV7-8 with TRBJ2-2; the D gene could be TRBD1 or TRBD2 (5 bases each). CDR1 SGHVS and CDR2 FQNEAQ come from the germline V gene. V dropped 2 bases and J dropped 5 bases, with 9 bases sitting between them. The CDR3 runs to 14 residues. CDR3 amino acids: CASSLRDLTGELFF. CDR3 nucleotides: TGTGCCAGCAGCTTAAGGGACCTTACCGGGGAGCTGTTTTTT. Based on the CDR3 plus reference TRBV7-8 and TRBJ2-2, the full variable domain is GAGVSQSPRYKVAKRGQDVALRCDPISGHVSLFWYQQALGQGPEFLTYFQNEAQLDKSGLPSDRFFAERPEGSVSTLKIQRTQQEDSAVYLCASSLRDLTGELFFGEGSRLTVL.

The gene calls are TRBV7-2 and TRBJ1-2, with 11 bases identical to TRBD1. The V gene's germline CDR1 is SGHTA and CDR2 FQGNSA. With 2 bases clipped from V and 7 bases from J, the junction kept 12 bases outside the gene matches. The CDR3 covers 17 residues. CDR3 sequence (DNA): TGTGCCAGCAGCTTATCGCCGGCCGGGACAGGGGGAGTTGGCTACACCTTC. This sequence encodes CASSLSPAGTGGVGYTF.

The V gene is TRBV5-1, the J gene TRBJ2-5, with 7 bases identical to TRBD1. The CDR3 contains 16 residues. CDR1 and CDR2 from the germline V gene are SGHRS and YFSETQ. V shed 4 bases, J shed 4 bases, and the junction held 13 bases outside the gene matches. The CDR3 protein is CASSPKGASSRETQYF. Written as DNA, the CDR3 is TGCGCCAGCAGCCCCAAGGGGGCCTCTTCCAGAGAGACCCAGTACTTC. The full variable domain, rest sourced from reference TRBV5-1 and TRBJ2-5, is KAGVTQTPRYLIKTRGQQVTLSCSPISGHRSVSWYQQTPGQGLQFLFEYFSETQRNKGNFPGRFSGRQFSNSRSEMNVSTLELGDSALYLCASSPKGASSRETQYFGPGTRLLVL.

This chain connects TRBV7-9 to TRBJ2-7; D perhaps matches TRBD2 (6 bases). The CDR3 totals 16 residues. Deletions cut 2 bases from V and 7 bases from J, with 21 bases between. Germline CDR1 and CDR2: SEHNR and FQNEAQ (reference sequence). The CDR3 coding sequence is TGTGCCAGCAGCTTAAGGGCCTTCGGAGGGATAGAGGAGCAGTACTTC. Translation gives CASSLRAFGGIEEQYF.

The chain uses TRBV6-1 and TRBJ2-3, with TRBD2 as a possible D gene (5 bases). The V end lost 11 bases, the J end lost 5 bases, and 14 bases lay between the germline ends. The germline CDR1 and CDR2 sequences are MNHNS and SASEGT. The CDR3 extends over 12 amino acids. The CDR3 DNA reads TGTGCCGCCTCGGAGGCTGGAGATACGCAGTATTTT. It translates to CAASEAGDTQYF.

The chain links TRBV5-1 to TRBJ1-5, with 7 bases aligning to TRBD1. V was pared by 0 bases and J by 3 bases, with 3 bases of the junction left unmatched. Germline lookup yields CDR1 SGHRS and CDR2 YFSETQ. The CDR3 sequence is 15 residues long. This CDR3 is CASSLGQGTNQPQHF. In DNA form, the CDR3 reads TGCGCCAGCAGCTTGGGACAGGGCACCAATCAGCCCCAGCATTTT.

The rearrangement joins TRBV19 to TRBJ2-2, with a tentative D call TRBD2 (6 bases). Germline V gene data show CDR1 as LNHDA and CDR2 as SQIVND (reference sequence). This CDR3 contains 15 residues. V gave up 7 bases and J gave up 0 bases, with 12 bases separating them. This chain's CDR3 is CASMGGPTNTGELFF. The CDR3 nucleotides are TGTGCCAGTATGGGAGGTCCAACGAACACCGGGGAGCTGTTTTTT.

V and J are TRBV7-2 and TRBJ1-2; 7 positions match TRBD1. Trimming cost V 5 bases and J 1 base; bases outside gene matches: 19. CDR3 length equals 19 residues. Germline CDR1 and CDR2: SGHTA and FQGNSA. The CDR3 coding sequence is TGTGCCAGCAGCCGCCGCACGCCACGGGACAGCTTGTATAACTATGGCTACACCTTC. Residues: CASSRRTPRDSLYNYGYTF.

The CDR3 sequence: CAWRGTGAFTEAFF. DNA of the CDR3: TGTGCCTGGAGGGGAACAGGGGCCTTCACTGAAGCTTTCTTT. J is TRBJ1-1 and V is TRBV30, with 7 bases identical to TRBD1. Germline V CDR1 and CDR2: GTSNPN, SVGIG (reference sequence). The CDR3 sequence is 14 residues long. V gave up 3 bases and J gave up 4 bases; unmatched junction bases: 8.

CDR3 sequence (DNA): TGTGCCAGCAGCTTAGACAGGGGGTTGTGGACAGCGAGCTCTGGAAACACCATATATTTT. Translating it yields CASSLDRGLWTASSGNTIYF. The chain links TRBV13 to TRBJ1-3, with 8 bases aligning to TRBD1. Germline V gene lookup returns CDR1 PRHDT and CDR2 FYEKMQ (reference sequence). V gave up 1 base and J gave up 0 bases; unmatched junction bases: 14. The CDR3 sequence is 20 residues long.

CDR3 in DNA: TGTGCCAGCAGTCCGACGACGGGCGGTTTCTCCTACGAGCAGTACTTC. Its protein product is CASSPTTGGFSYEQYF. V gene TRBV27 combines with J gene TRBJ2-7, with D hard to call. CDR3 size: 16 residues. Germline V lookup: CDR1 MNHEY, CDR2 SMNVEV (reference sequence). V gave up 5 bases and J gave up 0 bases, with 17 bases separating them.

The chain employs TRBV15 and TRBJ1-1; D may be TRBD1 (5 bases). Trimming removed 5 bases from V and 0 bases from J, with 16 bases in between. Germline CDR1 reads LNHNV; CDR2 reads YYDKDF (reference sequence). CDR3 length equals 16 residues. The CDR3 loop is CATSRGGKGMNTEAFF. As DNA, the CDR3 is TGTGCCACCAGCCGGGGGGGAAAGGGCATGAACACTGAAGCTTTCTTT. The entire variable domain, with the rest obtained from reference TRBV15 and TRBJ1-1, is as follows: DAMVIQNPRYQVTQFGKPVTLSCSQTLNHNVMYWYQQKSSQAPKLLFHYYDKDFNNEADTPDNFQSRRPNTSFCFLDIRSPGLGDTAMYLCATSRGGKGMNTEAFFGQGTRLTVV.

V usage is TRBV9 and J usage is TRBJ2-1; 8 nucleotides line up with TRBD1. V shed 0 bases, J shed 3 bases, and the junction held 5 bases outside the gene matches. Per germline, CDR1 SGDLS and CDR2 YYNGEE. This CDR3 region has 16 residues. As DNA, the CDR3 is TGTGCCAGCAGCGTAGCTCCAGGACAGGGCTACAATGAGCAGTTCTTC. Amino acid sequence: CASSVAPGQGYNEQFF.

The V call is TRBV5-1, the J call TRBJ2-7, with D perhaps TRBD2 (6 bases). From germline, CDR1 is SGHRS and CDR2 YFSETQ. The CDR3 sequence is 15 residues long. Trimming left V 6 bases short and J 1 base short, with 17 bases between. The CDR3 nucleotides read TGCGCCAGCAATCGCGGGGTCGCGCGGTCCTACGAGCAGTACTTC. It specifies CASNRGVARSYEQYF.

This chain joins TRBV28 and TRBJ1-4; D is uncertain. The CDR3 consists of 11 residues. The germline V and J ends were trimmed by 6 bases and 5 bases, with 4 bases remaining between them. Germline V gives CDR1 MDHEN, CDR2 SYDVKM. This chain's CDR3 is CASRLNEKLFF. The CDR3 bases are TGTGCCAGCAGGCTAAATGAAAAACTGTTTTTT. Drawing the rest from reference TRBV28 and TRBJ1-4, the complete variable domain is DVKVTQSSRYLVKRTGEKVFLECVQDMDHENMFWYRQDPGLGLRLIYFSYDVKMKEKGDIPEGYSVSREKKERFSLILESASTNQTSMYLCASRLNEKLFFGSGTQLSVL.

In DNA, the CDR3 is TGTGCCAGCAGCTTAAGGACTAGTGAGGAGCAGTACTTC. Protein product: CASSLRTSEEQYF. The J gene is TRBJ2-7, the V gene TRBV5-4; TRBD2 matches 7 bases. V shed 2 bases, J shed 7 bases, and the junction held 6 bases outside the gene matches. CDR1 and CDR2 (germline): SGHNT, YYREEE (reference sequence). The CDR3 contains 13 residues.

The V call is TRBV7-2, the J call TRBJ2-7; 7 bases are a match to TRBD1. V dropped 4 bases and J dropped 2; count of bases not matched to a gene: 11. This CDR3 is 16 amino acids long. Germline V gives CDR1 SGHTA, CDR2 FQGNSA. CDR3 DNA: TGTACCAGCAGCTCCGTGTACGACAGGGCCCCCTACGAGCAGTACTTC. This encodes CTSSSVYDRAPYEQYF.

The chain carries TRBV5-1 and TRBJ1-1; D is unclear. This CDR3 is 14 amino acids long. The ends were cut back, 4 bases at V and 5 bases at J, with 15 bases in the middle. Germline V gene lookup returns CDR1 SGHRS and CDR2 YFSETQ. The CDR3 DNA sequence: TGCGCCAGCAGCCCGGGAGGCGGTAGAACTGAAGCTTTCTTT. Encoded protein: CASSPGGGRTEAFF.

The chain joins TRBV7-9 to TRBJ1-1, with TRBD1 identical over 10 bases. The CDR3 is made up of 13 amino acids. J lost 10 bases, V lost 5 bases, and 7 bases had no gene match. Germline values: CDR1 SEHNR, CDR2 FQNEAQ (reference sequence). CDR3 nucleotides: TGTGCCAGCAGCCCACGGACAGGGGGGGTAGCTTTCTTT. Amino acid sequence: CASSPRTGGVAFF.

This rearrangement joins TRBV7-6 to TRBJ2-1; 9 positions match TRBD2. V trimming: 1 base; J trimming: 4 bases; junction bases outside the gene matches: 5. Germline lookup yields CDR1 SGHVS and CDR2 FNYEAQ. The CDR3 runs to 16 residues. The CDR3: CASSLVLAGVYNEQFF. The CDR3 DNA reads TGTGCCAGCAGCTTAGTGTTAGCGGGAGTTTACAATGAGCAGTTCTTC.

V and J are TRBV5-1 and TRBJ2-1; D is undetermined. V shed 0 bases and J shed 5 bases, with 6 bases lying between them. This CDR3 spans 13 amino acids. Germline CDR1 and CDR2: SGHRS and YFSETQ. The DNA for the CDR3 is TGCGCCAGCAGCTTGGGACGGGACAATGAGCAGTTCTTC. Protein product: CASSLGRDNEQFF.

This chain links TRBV5-4 with TRBJ2-5; 7 bases map to TRBD1. The V gene end was trimmed by 0 bases and the J gene end by 7 bases; junction bases not matched to a gene: 6. The CDR3 consists of 14 residues. Germline V gene data show CDR1 as SGHNT and CDR2 as YYREEE (reference sequence). The CDR3, as DNA: TGTGCCAGCAGCTTGGGCGACAGGGCTACGACCCAGTACTTC. This gives the protein CASSLGDRATTQYF.